This entry describes one T cell receptor (beta chain). Its antigen is currently not known. No per-base quality is available; no much larger clone lies one base away. Trimming takes 5 bases off V and 4 bases off J; junction bases not matched to a gene: 19. Counted from cysteine to phenylalanine, this CDR3 has 19 amino acids. Only the CDR3 DNA stays, 57 bases, in frame from base 1. The library was made by 5' RACE. This sample was sequenced with an Illumina HiSeq 2500. A second PCR of roughly 6 to 12 cycles was run with a J-beta primer mix and a sample-barcoded 5' primer. A template-switch 5' adaptor carrying 12 random nucleotides introduced a unique molecular identifier onto each TCR beta cDNA molecule. Each sample yielded at least 3 million CDR3-containing paired-end reads. First-strand cDNA was synthesized from all RNA with the Mint cDNA synthesis kit, primed by a TRBC-specific oligonucleotide. Following uracil-DNA glycosylase treatment, all cDNA underwent a first 18-cycle PCR with the universal primers M1SS and BC2_uni_R. As for how the authors treated the data: Each sample was normalized by randomly selecting 1 million high-quality reads, each carrying a distinct molecular identifier. Instead of being binned into consensus sequences, reads that shared molecular identifiers were thrown out. MiTCR, with a Q25 quality threshold and the strictest error-elimination algorithm, was used for CDR3 identification, clonotype clustering and error correction. A nonparametric unseen species model with Euler transformation was used to estimate a lower bound on total TCR beta diversity. TCRdb applied fastp at Q25 and MiXCR to the public reads, then kept only in-frame beta chains. Each entry merges the rows of one CDR3 protein and shows their most common DNA and genes. These V and J calls derive from TCRdb rather than the authors' analysis. The sample table shows 1.5 million to 2 million distinct CDR3 sequences, and 28% are seen once. Of the sample, approximately 7.7% falls within the top ten clones.

The data were obtained in a study of blood T cells in healthy people across ages (dated by TCRdb to the mid-2010s). With respect to the entire study: In model experiments, template switching captured roughly one uniquely barcoded TCR beta cDNA molecule for every two T cells. Using the same blood draw, the study looked at two additional independent replicas of 1 million unique cDNA reads for two donors, one aged 18 to 29 and the other aged 80 or older. The donors were divided into four age groups: young (average around 15 years), middle-aged (approximately 41), aged (about 60) and long-lived (about 90). To avoid experimental bias, donors of different ages were distributed randomly across sequencing lanes. The study measured age-related changes in TCR beta repertoire diversity using deep sequencing normalized with unique cDNA molecular identifiers. The research as a whole found: The percentage of naive T cells measured by flow cytometry correlated strongly with observed TCR beta diversity. Estimates of total diversity based on one million sequenced T cells were considered lower bounds and underestimates. As age increased, observed TCR beta diversity per million T cells dropped in a roughly linear way, and a significant reduction was already evident by age roughly 40. Donor CMV infection status was unknown, potentially confounding age-related changes in expanded clonotypes. Compared with the aged group, more naive CD4+ T cells, fewer expanded clones and increased TCR diversity were shown by the long-lived group, suggesting age selection. Conclusive comparison of naive and antigen-experienced compartments was prevented by the profiling of bulk unsorted PBMCs.

Systemically healthy Caucasian individuals from Russia, around 38 in total and aged 6 to 90 years, were included as donors. Approximately 9.3 milliliters of peripheral blood were collected from each donor into EDTA-treated Vacutainer tubes. Ficoll-Paque density-gradient centrifugation was used to isolate PBMCs, with at least 7 million per sample. Trizol reagent was used to extract total RNA from the PBMCs, yielding at least 5.5 micrograms per sample. For every donor, an aliquot of PBMCs went through flow cytometry to measure the percentages of naive CD45RAhigh/CD27high T cells. The specimen was blood. The sequence links TRBV12-3 or TRBV12-4 to TRBJ2-3, with TRBD2 matching 9 junction bases. The receptor's source is a woman in her thirties in good health. The nucleotide sequence is given as TGTGCCAGCAGTCTGGCCCCCATCTCTAGCGGGACGAGCGCAGATACGCAGTATTTT. Translated, it reads CASSLAPISSGTSADTQYF.